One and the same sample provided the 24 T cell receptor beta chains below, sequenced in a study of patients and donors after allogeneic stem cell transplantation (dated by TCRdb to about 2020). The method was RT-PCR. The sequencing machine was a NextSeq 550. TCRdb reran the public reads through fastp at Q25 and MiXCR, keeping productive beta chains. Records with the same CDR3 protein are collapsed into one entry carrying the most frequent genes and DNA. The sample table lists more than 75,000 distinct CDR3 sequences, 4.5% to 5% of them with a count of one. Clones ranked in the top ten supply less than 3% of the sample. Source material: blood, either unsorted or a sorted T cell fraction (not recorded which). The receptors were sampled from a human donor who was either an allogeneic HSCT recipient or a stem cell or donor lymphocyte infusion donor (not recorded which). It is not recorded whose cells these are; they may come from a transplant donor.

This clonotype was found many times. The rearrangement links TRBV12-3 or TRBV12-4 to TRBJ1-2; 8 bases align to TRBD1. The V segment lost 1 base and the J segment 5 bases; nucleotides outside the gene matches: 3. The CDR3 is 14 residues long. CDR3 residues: CASSLETGVYGYTF. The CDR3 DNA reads TGTGCCAGCAGTTTAGAGACAGGGGTGTATGGCTACACCTTC.

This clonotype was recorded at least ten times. Here the CDR3 reads CASSLKVGEKLFF. In nucleotides, the CDR3 is TGCGCCAGCAGCTTGAAGGTTGGGGAAAAACTGTTTTTT. This chain joins TRBV5-1 and TRBJ1-4; D gene uncertain. The CDR3 is 13 residues long. The germline V and J ends were trimmed by 1 base and 8 bases, with 9 bases remaining between them. Germline values: CDR1 SGHRS, CDR2 YFSETQ.

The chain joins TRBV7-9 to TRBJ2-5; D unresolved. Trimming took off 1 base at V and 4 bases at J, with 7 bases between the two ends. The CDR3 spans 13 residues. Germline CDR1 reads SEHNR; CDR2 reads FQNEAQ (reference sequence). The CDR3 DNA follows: TGTGCCAGCAGCTTAGAGGTCCCAGAGACCCAGTACTTC. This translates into CASSLEVPETQYF. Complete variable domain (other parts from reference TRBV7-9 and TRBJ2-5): DTGVSQNPRHKITKRGQNVTFRCDPISEHNRLYWYRQTLGQGPEFLTYFQNEAQLEKSRLLSDRFSAERPKGSFSTLEIQRTEQGDSAMYLCASSLEVPETQYFGPGTRLLVL.

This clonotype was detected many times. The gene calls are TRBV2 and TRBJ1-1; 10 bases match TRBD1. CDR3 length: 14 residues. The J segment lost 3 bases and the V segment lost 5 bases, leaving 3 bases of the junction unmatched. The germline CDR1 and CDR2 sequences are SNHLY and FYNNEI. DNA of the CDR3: TGTGCCAGCAGTAGACAGGGGGCTGACACTGAAGCTTTCTTT. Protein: CASSRQGADTEAFF. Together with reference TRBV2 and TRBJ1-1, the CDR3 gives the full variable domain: EPEVTQTPSHQVTQMGQEVILRCVPISNHLYFYWYRQILGQKVEFLVSFYNNEISEKSEIFDDQFSVERPDGSNFTLKIRSTKLEDSAMYFCASSRQGADTEAFFGQGTRLTVV.

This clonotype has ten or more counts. Here the CDR3 reads CSARGTGANVLTF. The CDR3 bases are TGCAGCGCCAGGGGAACTGGGGCCAACGTCCTGACTTTC. The gene calls are TRBV29-1 and TRBJ2-6, with D maybe TRBD1 (6 bases). V lost 7 bases and J lost 2, with 9 bases in between. Germline lookup yields CDR1 SQVTM and CDR2 ANQGSEA. This CDR3 contains 13 residues.

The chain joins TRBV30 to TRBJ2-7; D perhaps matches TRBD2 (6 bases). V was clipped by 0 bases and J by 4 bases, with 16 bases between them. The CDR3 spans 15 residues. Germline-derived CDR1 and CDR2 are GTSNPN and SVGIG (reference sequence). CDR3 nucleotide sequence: TGTGCCTGGAGTGTACCCGGCGGGACCTTATACGAGCAGTACTTC. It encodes CAWSVPGGTLYEQYF.

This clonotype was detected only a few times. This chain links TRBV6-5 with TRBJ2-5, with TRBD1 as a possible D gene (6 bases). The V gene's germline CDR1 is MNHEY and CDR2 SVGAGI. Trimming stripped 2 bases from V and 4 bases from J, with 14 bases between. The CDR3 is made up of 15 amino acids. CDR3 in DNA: TGTGCCAGCAGTTACCAAACAGGGTTGGTAGAGACCCAGTACTTC. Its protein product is CASSYQTGLVETQYF.

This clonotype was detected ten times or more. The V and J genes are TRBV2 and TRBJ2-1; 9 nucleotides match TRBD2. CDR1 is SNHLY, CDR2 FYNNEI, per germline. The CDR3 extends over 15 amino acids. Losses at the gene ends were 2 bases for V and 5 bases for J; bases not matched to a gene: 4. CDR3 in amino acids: CASSELGLAHNEQFF. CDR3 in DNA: TGTGCCAGCAGTGAATTGGGACTAGCCCACAATGAGCAGTTCTTC.

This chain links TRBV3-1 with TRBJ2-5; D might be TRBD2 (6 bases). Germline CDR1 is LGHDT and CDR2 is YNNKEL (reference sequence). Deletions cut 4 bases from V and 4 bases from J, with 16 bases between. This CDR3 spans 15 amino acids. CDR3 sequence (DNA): TGTGCCAGCAGCCCAAATGGGGGGACGGGAGAGACCCAGTACTTC. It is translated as CASSPNGGTGETQYF.

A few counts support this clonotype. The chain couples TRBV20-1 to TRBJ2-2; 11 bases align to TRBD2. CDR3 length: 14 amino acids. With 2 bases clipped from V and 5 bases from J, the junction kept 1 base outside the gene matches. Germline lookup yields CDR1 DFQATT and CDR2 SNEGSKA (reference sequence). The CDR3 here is CSARLAGGTGELFF. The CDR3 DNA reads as TGCAGTGCTAGACTAGCGGGGGGAACCGGGGAGCTGTTTTTT.

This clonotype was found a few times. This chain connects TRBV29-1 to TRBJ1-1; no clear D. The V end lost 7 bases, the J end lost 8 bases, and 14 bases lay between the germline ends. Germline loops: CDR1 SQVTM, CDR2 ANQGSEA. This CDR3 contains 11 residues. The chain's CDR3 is CSARRANEAFF. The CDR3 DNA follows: TGCAGCGCCCGGAGGGCCAACGAAGCTTTCTTT.

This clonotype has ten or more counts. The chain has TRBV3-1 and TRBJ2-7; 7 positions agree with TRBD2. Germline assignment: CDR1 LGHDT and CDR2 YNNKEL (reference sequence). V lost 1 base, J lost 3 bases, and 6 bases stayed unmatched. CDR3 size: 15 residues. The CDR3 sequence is CASSQGTRGGYEQYF. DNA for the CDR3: TGTGCCAGCAGCCAAGGGACTAGGGGCGGCTACGAGCAGTACTTC.

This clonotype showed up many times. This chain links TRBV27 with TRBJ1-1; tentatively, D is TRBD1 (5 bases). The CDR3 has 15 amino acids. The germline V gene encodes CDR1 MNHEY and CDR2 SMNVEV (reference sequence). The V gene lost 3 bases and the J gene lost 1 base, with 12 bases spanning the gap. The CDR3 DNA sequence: TGTGCCAGCAGTTTCAAAGGAAGGGGGAACACTGAAGCTTTCTTT. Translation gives CASSFKGRGNTEAFF.

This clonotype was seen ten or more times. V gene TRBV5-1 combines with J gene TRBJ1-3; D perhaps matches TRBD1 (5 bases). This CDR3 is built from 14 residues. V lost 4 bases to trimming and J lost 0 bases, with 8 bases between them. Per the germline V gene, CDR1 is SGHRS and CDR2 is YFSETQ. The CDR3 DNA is TGCGCCAGCAGCCCCGGGACCTCTGGAAACACCATATATTTT. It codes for CASSPGTSGNTIYF.

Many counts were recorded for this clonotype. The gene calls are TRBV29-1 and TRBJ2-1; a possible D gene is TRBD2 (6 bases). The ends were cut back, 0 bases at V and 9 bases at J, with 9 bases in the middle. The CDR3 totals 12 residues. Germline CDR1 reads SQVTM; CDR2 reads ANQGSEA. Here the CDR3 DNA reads TGCAGCGTTGAAGATATCGGGAGTGAGCAGTTCTTC. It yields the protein CSVEDIGSEQFF.

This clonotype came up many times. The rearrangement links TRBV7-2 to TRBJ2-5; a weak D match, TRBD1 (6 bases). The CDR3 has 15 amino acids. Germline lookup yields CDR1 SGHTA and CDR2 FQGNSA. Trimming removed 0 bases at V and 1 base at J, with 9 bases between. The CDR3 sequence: CASSLAGQLQETQYF. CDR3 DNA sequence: TGTGCCAGCAGCTTAGCGGGACAACTCCAAGAGACCCAGTACTTC.

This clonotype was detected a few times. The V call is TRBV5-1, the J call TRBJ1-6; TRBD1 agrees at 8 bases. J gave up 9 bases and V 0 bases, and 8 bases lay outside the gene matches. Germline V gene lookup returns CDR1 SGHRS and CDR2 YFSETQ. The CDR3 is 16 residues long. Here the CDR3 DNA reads TGCGCCAGCAGCTTGGCGCCGGACAGGGTAGGTTCACCCCTCCACTTT. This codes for CASSLAPDRVGSPLHF.

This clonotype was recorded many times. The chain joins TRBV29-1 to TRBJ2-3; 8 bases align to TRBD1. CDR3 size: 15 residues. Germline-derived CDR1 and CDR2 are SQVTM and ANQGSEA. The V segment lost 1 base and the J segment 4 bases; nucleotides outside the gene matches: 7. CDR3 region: CSVEGGQVGADTQYF. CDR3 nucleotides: TGCAGCGTTGAAGGGGGACAGGTAGGCGCAGATACGCAGTATTTT.

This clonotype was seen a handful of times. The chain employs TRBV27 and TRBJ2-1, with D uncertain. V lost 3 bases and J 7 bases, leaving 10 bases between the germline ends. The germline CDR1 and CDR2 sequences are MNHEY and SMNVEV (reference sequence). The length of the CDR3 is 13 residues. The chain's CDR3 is CASSLALGNEQFF. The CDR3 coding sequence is TGTGCCAGCAGTTTGGCATTGGGGAATGAGCAGTTCTTC.

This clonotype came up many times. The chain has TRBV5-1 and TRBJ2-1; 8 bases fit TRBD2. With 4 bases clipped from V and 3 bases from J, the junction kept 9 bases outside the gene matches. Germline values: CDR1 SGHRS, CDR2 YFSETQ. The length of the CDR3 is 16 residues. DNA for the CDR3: TGCGCCAGCAGCCAATTACGTACTAGCGGCTACAATGAGCAGTTCTTC. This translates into CASSQLRTSGYNEQFF.

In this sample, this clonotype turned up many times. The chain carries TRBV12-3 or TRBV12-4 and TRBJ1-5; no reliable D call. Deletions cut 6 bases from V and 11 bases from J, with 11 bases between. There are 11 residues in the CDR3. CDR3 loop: CASRNTGAQHF. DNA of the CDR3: TGTGCCAGCAGAAATACGGGAGCCCAGCATTTT.

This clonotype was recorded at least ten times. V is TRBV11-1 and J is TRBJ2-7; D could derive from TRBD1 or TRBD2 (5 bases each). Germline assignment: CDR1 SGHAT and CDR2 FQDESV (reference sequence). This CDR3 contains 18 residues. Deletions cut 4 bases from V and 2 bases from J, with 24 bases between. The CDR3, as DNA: TGTGCCAGCAGCTCGCCCGACTCTAAGGGACGGGCCCCCTACGAGCAGTACTTC. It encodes CASSSPDSKGRAPYEQYF.

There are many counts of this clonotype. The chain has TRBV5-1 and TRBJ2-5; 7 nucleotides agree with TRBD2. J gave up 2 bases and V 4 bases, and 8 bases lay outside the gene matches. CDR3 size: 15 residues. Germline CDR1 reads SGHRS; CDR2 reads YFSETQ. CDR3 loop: CASSQGDYVQETQYF. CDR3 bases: TGCGCCAGCAGCCAAGGGGACTACGTACAAGAGACCCAGTACTTC.

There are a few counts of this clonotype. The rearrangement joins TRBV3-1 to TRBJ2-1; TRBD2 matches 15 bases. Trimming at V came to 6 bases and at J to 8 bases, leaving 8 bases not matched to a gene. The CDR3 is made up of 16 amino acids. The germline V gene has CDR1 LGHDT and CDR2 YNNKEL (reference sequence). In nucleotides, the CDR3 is TGTGCCAGCAGTTTTTGGACTAGCGGGAGGGCATATGAGCAGTTCTTC. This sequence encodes CASSFWTSGRAYEQFF.